One and the same sample provided the 27 T cell receptor beta chains below, sequenced in a study of T-cell reconstitution after alpha-beta-depleted transplantation in children. A library of TCRbeta sequences, prepared with unique molecular identifiers, was generated. TCRdb ran MiXCR on the PCR reads and lists one entry per CDR3 protein. The data contain approximately 210,000 distinct CDR3 sequences, roughly 15% of them singletons. Sample: PBMCs from the stem cell graft donor, taken from the stem cell graft. The source is a human donor who donated a stem cell graft to a child with acute lymphoblastic leukemia.

This clonotype has more than one count but fewer than ten. This rearrangement joins TRBV29-1 to TRBJ1-2; D is uncertain. V was clipped by 1 base and J by 8 bases, with 17 bases between them. Germline CDR1 reads SQVTM; CDR2 reads ANQGSEA. This CDR3 spans 14 amino acids. The CDR3 DNA reads as TGCAGCGTTGAAGCCCAAGGGAAGGGTCGCGGCTACACCTTC. It codes for CSVEAQGKGRGYTF.

This clonotype was observed many times. The V call is TRBV29-1, the J call TRBJ2-7; 9 nucleotides align to TRBD1. The CDR3 is made up of 15 amino acids. The V gene's germline CDR1 is SQVTM and CDR2 ANQGSEA. With V trimmed by 1 base and J by 5 bases, 9 bases remained unmatched. CDR3 amino acids: CSVEGDGQGSDEQYF. Written as DNA, the CDR3 is TGCAGCGTTGAAGGGGACGGACAGGGGAGCGACGAGCAGTACTTC.

This clonotype was counted between two and nine times. The chain links TRBV11-2 to TRBJ2-1; D may be TRBD2 (5 bases). Between the trimmed V and J ends, which lost 5 bases and 3 bases, there was a span of 17 bases. There are 16 residues in the CDR3. Germline V lookup: CDR1 SGHAT, CDR2 FQNNGV. The CDR3 DNA sequence: TGTGCCAGCAGCAAAAAGACGGGCGGGCTCTACAATGAGCAGTTCTTC. It codes for CASSKKTGGLYNEQFF.

At least ten counts were recorded for this clonotype. The chain is built from TRBV5-1 and TRBJ2-3; TRBD1 matches 8 bases. Germline CDR1 and CDR2: SGHRS and YFSETQ. Losses at the gene ends were 4 bases for V and 2 bases for J; bases not matched to a gene: 6. This CDR3 contains 15 residues. In nucleotides, the CDR3 is TGCGCCAGCAGCCCGACAGGGGTCATCACAGATACGCAGTATTTT. This sequence encodes CASSPTGVITDTQYF.

This clonotype occurred many times. J is TRBJ2-1 and V is TRBV7-8; 12 bases line up with TRBD2. In germline, CDR1 is SGHVS, CDR2 FQNEAQ. V gave up 5 bases and J gave up 6 bases; unmatched junction bases: 5. The CDR3 totals 15 residues. The CDR3: CASSPWTSGTNEQFF. In DNA, the CDR3 is TGTGCCAGCAGCCCATGGACTAGCGGGACCAATGAGCAGTTCTTC.

The table lists this clonotype with many counts. The rearrangement links TRBV5-1 to TRBJ1-1; D possibly corresponds to TRBD1 (5 bases). The germline V gene encodes CDR1 SGHRS and CDR2 YFSETQ. The CDR3 loop spans 14 amino acids. V shed 5 bases and J shed 1 base, with 12 bases lying between them. The CDR3 region has the DNA TGCGCCAGCAGGTTCGACAGACAGAACACTGAAGCTTTCTTT. It is translated as CASRFDRQNTEAFF.

This clonotype was counted many times. V and J are TRBV29-1 and TRBJ1-4, with D uncertain. The V gene's germline CDR1 is SQVTM and CDR2 ANQGSEA. The CDR3 is 12 amino acids. With 7 bases removed from V and 7 bases from J, the gap between germline ends came to 13 bases. The CDR3 protein is CSAIETSEKLFF. CDR3 bases: TGCAGCGCCATTGAAACTTCTGAAAAACTGTTTTTT.

This clonotype showed up many times. The chain couples TRBV5-8 to TRBJ2-5; 7 bases fit TRBD2. J was trimmed by 2 bases and V by 2 bases; bases with no gene match: 6. Per the germline V gene, CDR1 is SGHTS and CDR2 is YDEGEE. The CDR3 contains 15 residues. The CDR3 is CASSFGSGGQETQYF. In nucleotides, the CDR3 is TGTGCCAGCAGCTTTGGGTCGGGGGGTCAAGAGACCCAGTACTTC.

This clonotype was observed many times. The V and J genes are TRBV20-1 and TRBJ2-7; no definite D call. The CDR3 sequence is 12 residues long. V gave up 0 bases and J gave up 3 bases, with 6 bases separating them. CDR1 is DFQATT and CDR2 is SNEGSKA in the germline V gene (reference sequence). DNA of the CDR3: TGCAGTGCTAGAGATCTAGGCTACGAGCAGTACTTC. Translating it yields CSARDLGYEQYF.

This clonotype was counted a few times. V usage is TRBV18 and J usage is TRBJ1-5; no clear D. The germline V gene has CDR1 KGHSH and CDR2 LQKENI. The CDR3 is 15 residues long. The germline V and J ends were trimmed by 6 bases and 1 base, with 13 bases remaining between them. CDR3: CASSYNQESNQPQHF. In DNA, the CDR3 is TGTGCCAGCTCCTATAATCAGGAGAGCAATCAGCCCCAGCATTTT.

Details on this clonotype: A much bigger clone sits one base away, suggesting this may be a read error. The chain couples TRBV5-1 to TRBJ2-7, with D maybe TRBD2 (6 bases). Germline V gene sequence: CDR1 SGHRS, CDR2 YFSETQ. The V and J ends lost 1 base and 11 bases respectively, with 16 bases between them. The CDR3 has 13 residues. This CDR3 reads CASSLSGGGEEYF. The CDR3 bases are TGCGCCAGCAGCTTGTCAGGCGGAGGGGAGGAGTACTTC.

The table lists this clonotype with a few counts. The genes are TRBV5-4 and TRBJ1-1; D remains ambiguous. Germline-derived CDR1 and CDR2 are SGHNT and YYREEE (reference sequence). Trimming shortened V by 3 bases and J by 5 bases, and 11 bases separated the two germline ends. The CDR3 extends over 13 amino acids. This chain's CDR3 is CASSSLVSTEAFF. DNA for the CDR3: TGTGCCAGCAGCTCGCTGGTCTCTACTGAAGCTTTCTTT.

This chain links TRBV5-4 with TRBJ2-5; 8 bases match TRBD1. The CDR3 runs 14 residues. The germline V gene encodes CDR1 SGHNT and CDR2 YYREEE (reference sequence). J gave up 4 bases and V 4 bases, and 6 bases lay outside the gene matches. CDR3 loop: CASSSLTGVETQYF. The CDR3 DNA reads TGTGCCAGCAGCAGTCTGACAGGGGTAGAGACCCAGTACTTC.

In this sample, this clonotype turned up many times. The gene calls are TRBV7-2 and TRBJ2-1, with a possible D match to TRBD1 (6 bases). Germline V gene data show CDR1 as SGHTA and CDR2 as FQGNSA. V lost 5 bases to trimming and J lost 12 bases, with 17 bases between them. The CDR3 runs 13 residues. The CDR3 loop reads CASSRQGTLGQFF. The DNA for the CDR3 is TGTGCCAGCAGCCGTCAGGGGACGCTAGGGCAGTTCTTC. Looking up the rest from reference TRBV7-2 and TRBJ2-1 gives the full variable domain: GAGVSQSPSNKVTEKGKDVELRCDPISGHTALYWYRQSLGQGLEFLIYFQGNSAPDKSGLPSDRFSAERTGGSVSTLTIQRTQQEDSAVYLCASSRQGTLGQFFGPGTRLTVL.

This clonotype has a count of ten or more. V is TRBV20-1 and J is TRBJ1-2, with D perhaps TRBD1 (5 bases). This CDR3 spans 15 amino acids. V was cut by 5 bases and J by 7 bases, with 23 bases left in between. Germline V gives CDR1 DFQATT, CDR2 SNEGSKA (reference sequence). The CDR3 DNA reads as TGCAGTGCTCTCATTGCAGGGTCACGCAATACTGGCTACACCTTC. Translated: CSALIAGSRNTGYTF.

This clonotype has ten or more counts. J is TRBJ2-3 and V is TRBV5-6, with TRBD1 identical over 8 bases. The CDR3 runs 16 residues. V trimming: 0 bases; J trimming: 3 bases; junction bases outside the gene matches: 6. Germline V gene sequence: CDR1 SGHDT, CDR2 YYEEEE. The CDR3 bases are TGTGCCAGCAGCTTGGTCCCCGGACAGGGAACAGATACGCAGTATTTT. Its translation: CASSLVPGQGTDTQYF. The complete variable domain, with remaining parts taken from reference TRBV5-6 and TRBJ2-3, reads DAGVTQSPTHLIKTRGQQVTLRCSPKSGHDTVSWYQQALGQGPQFIFQYYEEEERQRGNFPDRFSGHQFPNYSSELNVNALLLGDSALYLCASSLVPGQGTDTQYFGPGTRLTVL.

This clonotype was seen many times. The rearrangement uses TRBV27 and TRBJ1-5; D might be TRBD1 (6 bases). This CDR3 is 15 amino acids long. Germline values: CDR1 MNHEY, CDR2 SMNVEV (reference sequence). With 10 bases removed from V and 1 base from J, the gap between germline ends came to 17 bases. The CDR3 loop is CATNRAGRSNQPQHF. The CDR3 coding sequence is TGTGCCACCAACAGGGCTGGCAGGAGCAATCAGCCCCAGCATTTT.

A word on this clonotype: The junction departs from germline at one end; a sequencing error may be responsible. J is TRBJ2-1 and V is TRBV3-1; TRBD2 aligns across 13 bases. In germline, CDR1 is LGHDT, CDR2 YNNKEL (reference sequence). There are 18 residues in the CDR3. CDR3 sequence: CTSSFFIGTSGIANEQFF. In nucleotides, the CDR3 is TGTACCAGCAGTTTTTTCATCGGGACTAGCGGGATCGCGAATGAGCAGTTCTTC.

This clonotype was counted ten times or more. The chain has TRBV12-3 or TRBV12-4 and TRBJ1-1; 9 nucleotides line up with TRBD1. The CDR3 runs 16 residues. V was pared by 1 base and J by 1 base, with 4 bases of the junction left unmatched. This CDR3 is CASSLGTGEANTEAFF. The CDR3 region has the DNA TGTGCCAGCAGTTTAGGGACAGGGGAGGCGAACACTGAAGCTTTCTTT.

Concerning this clonotype: Possible read error: a much larger clone is one base away. The J gene is TRBJ1-3, the V gene TRBV5-1; 7 bases are a match to TRBD1. Germline V gene sequence: CDR1 SGHRS, CDR2 YFSETQ. The CDR3 has 16 amino acids. In DNA, the CDR3 is TGCGCCAGCAGCTTATCAGGGGGAAGGTCTGGAAACACCATGTATTTT. This sequence encodes CASSLSGGRSGNTMYF.

In the case of this clonotype: Being one base from a much bigger clone, this may be a read error. The chain carries TRBV5-6 and TRBJ2-5; 9 bases align to TRBD1. J gave up 3 bases and V 8 bases, and 8 bases lay outside the gene matches. Germline CDR1 and CDR2: SGHDT and YYEEEE. The CDR3 totals 14 residues. The CDR3 region has the DNA TGTGCCAGAAGCGACAGGGGGGGTGAAGAGACCCAGTACTTC. Residues: CARSDRGGEETQYF.

This clonotype occurred a few times. The chain links TRBV29-1 to TRBJ1-4; weak D call: TRBD1 (5 bases). Germline-derived CDR1 and CDR2 are SQVTM and ANQGSEA. CDR3 length: 12 amino acids. The V gene lost 7 bases and the J gene lost 4 bases, with 10 bases spanning the gap. The CDR3, as DNA: TGCAGCGCCGGGGGTGGTAATGAAAAACTGTTTTTT. Translation: CSAGGGNEKLFF.

The table lists this clonotype with many counts. The J gene is TRBJ2-3, the V gene TRBV12-3 or TRBV12-4; D uncertain. CDR3 size: 14 residues. V was clipped by 8 bases and J by 4 bases, with 16 bases between them. CDR3 residues: CASGPGRISDTQYF. CDR3 nucleotide sequence: TGTGCCAGCGGTCCTGGAAGGATTTCAGATACGCAGTATTTT.

Many counts were recorded for this clonotype. The V gene is TRBV5-1, the J gene TRBJ1-1; D unclear. In germline, CDR1 is SGHRS, CDR2 YFSETQ. V was pared by 3 bases and J by 6 bases, with 18 bases between. The CDR3 has 15 residues. CDR3 loop: CASSSANWEGSEAFF. The CDR3 DNA reads TGCGCCAGCAGCTCCGCGAACTGGGAAGGGTCTGAAGCTTTCTTT.

This clonotype was seen ten or more times. The chain links TRBV7-2 to TRBJ2-1, with D hard to call. The CDR3 has 11 residues. V was trimmed by 3 bases and J by 6 bases, leaving 3 bases between them. The germline V gene has CDR1 SGHTA and CDR2 FQGNSA. CDR3 DNA sequence: TGTGCCAGCAGCTTTCTCAATGAGCAGTTCTTC. It yields the protein CASSFLNEQFF. Together with reference TRBV7-2 and TRBJ2-1, the CDR3 gives the full variable domain: GAGVSQSPSNKVTEKGKDVELRCDPISGHTALYWYRQSLGQGLEFLIYFQGNSAPDKSGLPSDRFSAERTGGSVSTLTIQRTQQEDSAVYLCASSFLNEQFFGPGTRLTVL.

This clonotype was seen ten or more times. The rearrangement uses TRBV5-1 and TRBJ2-2; the D is unclear. V was shortened by 0 bases and J by 6 bases, with 6 bases between the two germline ends. CDR3 length: 13 amino acids. Germline CDR1 reads SGHRS; CDR2 reads YFSETQ. The CDR3 here is CASSLEESGELFF. Here the CDR3 DNA reads TGCGCCAGCAGCTTGGAAGAGTCCGGGGAGCTGTTTTTT.

This clonotype was counted ten times or more. J is TRBJ2-3 and V is TRBV27; 7 nucleotides line up with TRBD2. The germline V gene encodes CDR1 MNHEY and CDR2 SMNVEV (reference sequence). The J segment lost 2 bases and the V segment lost 3 bases, leaving 5 bases of the junction unmatched. The CDR3 sequence is 15 residues long. CDR3 residues: CASSFRLAATDTQYF. In DNA, the CDR3 is TGTGCCAGCAGTTTTCGACTAGCAGCCACAGATACGCAGTATTTT.